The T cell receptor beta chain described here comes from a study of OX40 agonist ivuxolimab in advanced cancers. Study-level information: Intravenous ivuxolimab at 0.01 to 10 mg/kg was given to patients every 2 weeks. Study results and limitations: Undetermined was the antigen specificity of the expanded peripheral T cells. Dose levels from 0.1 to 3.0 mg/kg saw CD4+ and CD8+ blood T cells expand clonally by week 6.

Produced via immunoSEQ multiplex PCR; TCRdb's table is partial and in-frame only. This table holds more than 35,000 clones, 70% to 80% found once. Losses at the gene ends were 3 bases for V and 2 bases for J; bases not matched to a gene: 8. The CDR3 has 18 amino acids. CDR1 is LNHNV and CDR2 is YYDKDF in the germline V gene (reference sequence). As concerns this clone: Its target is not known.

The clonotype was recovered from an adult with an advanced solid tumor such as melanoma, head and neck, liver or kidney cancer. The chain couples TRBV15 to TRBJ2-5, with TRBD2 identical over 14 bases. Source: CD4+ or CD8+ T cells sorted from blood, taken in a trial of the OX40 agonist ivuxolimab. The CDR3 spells CATSSQTSGRASQETQYF. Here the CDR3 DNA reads TGTGCCACCAGCAGCCAGACTAGCGGGAGGGCAAGTCAAGAGACCCAGTACTTC.